What follows are 17 T cell receptor beta chains derived from one specimen sequenced in a study of T cell changes during pregnancy in multiple sclerosis. Sequenced by immunoSEQ multiplex PCR; TCRdb stores in-frame clones only, minus some. The table has about 88,000 clones, 92% seen once. The specimen was peripheral blood, collected in the first trimester of pregnancy. The receptors were gathered from a female donor with multiple sclerosis, enrolled in a pregnancy study.

This clone has a single count. The gene calls are TRBV28 and TRBJ2-5; tentative D call: TRBD2 (6 bases). The V end was cut by 6 bases, the J end by 1 base, with 12 bases between. Germline lookup yields CDR1 MDHEN and CDR2 SYDVKM. The CDR3 length is 14 residues. The CDR3: CASRTGAPQETQYF. CDR3 nucleotides: TGTGCCAGCAGGACGGGAGCCCCCCAAGAGACCCAGTACTTC.

V and J are TRBV5-1 and TRBJ1-4; the match to TRBD1 covers 9 bases. The CDR3 length is 14 residues. V lost 3 bases to trimming and J lost 8 bases; unmatched junction nucleotides: 5. Germline lookup yields CDR1 SGHRS and CDR2 YFSETQ. The CDR3 protein is CASSSGQGGEKLFF. As DNA, the CDR3 is TGCGCCAGCAGCTCGGGACAGGGCGGGGAAAAACTGTTTTTT.

This clone was counted a few times. This chain connects TRBV29-1 to TRBJ2-2, with 8 bases that match TRBD2. V lost 2 bases, J lost 5 bases, and 10 bases stayed unmatched. The CDR3 is made up of 16 amino acids. Germline-derived CDR1 and CDR2 are SQVTM and ANQGSEA. CDR3 loop: CSVEWSGSSLTGELFF. The CDR3 coding sequence is TGCAGCGTTGAATGGAGCGGGAGTTCGCTGACCGGGGAGCTGTTTTTT.

V and J are TRBV4-1 and TRBJ2-7; possibly TRBD1 for D (6 bases). The V gene lost 1 base and the J gene lost 4 bases, with 17 bases spanning the gap. The CDR3 consists of 16 residues. Germline-derived CDR1 and CDR2 are MGHRA and YSYEKL. The CDR3: CASSQGLRAGVYEQYF. In DNA, the CDR3 is TGCGCCAGCAGCCAAGGGCTGAGGGCAGGGGTGTACGAGCAGTACTTC.

This chain's CDR3 is CASSATSGRPETQYF. CDR3 bases: TGTGCCAGCAGCGCGACTAGCGGGAGGCCGGAGACCCAGTACTTC. The V gene is TRBV5-6, the J gene TRBJ2-5; 13 positions match TRBD2. J lost 5 bases, V lost 4 bases, and 5 bases had no gene match. From germline, CDR1 is SGHDT and CDR2 YYEEEE. This CDR3 region has 15 residues.

This clone was seen a single time. This chain connects TRBV7-2 to TRBJ2-7; weak D call: TRBD2 (6 bases). Deletions cut 0 bases from V and 4 bases from J, with 13 bases between. The CDR3 has 15 amino acids. CDR1 is SGHTA, CDR2 FQGNSA, per germline. In DNA, the CDR3 is TGTGCCAGCAGCTTAGCGGTCGGGACTTCTTACGAGCAGTACTTC. Amino acids: CASSLAVGTSYEQYF.

The chain's CDR3 is CASSLGGRVSYNEQFF. As DNA, the CDR3 is TGTGCCAGCAGCTTGGGGGGGAGGGTTTCCTACAATGAGCAGTTCTTC. The V call is TRBV5-4, the J call TRBJ2-1; TRBD2 matches 7 bases. The germline CDR1 and CDR2 sequences are SGHNT and YYREEE (reference sequence). The CDR3 is 16 amino acids. V lost 0 bases and J lost 1; bases outside the gene matches: 4.

This rearrangement joins TRBV14 to TRBJ2-1; 8 bases map to TRBD2. In germline, CDR1 is SGHDN, CDR2 FVKESK. Trimming took 4 bases from V and 6 from J; bases not matched to a gene: 11. The CDR3 totals 16 residues. CDR3 region: CASSPWTSLGGNEQFF. The CDR3 DNA reads as TGTGCCAGCAGCCCTTGGACTAGCTTAGGAGGCAATGAGCAGTTCTTC.

The V gene is TRBV5-1, the J gene TRBJ2-7; TRBD2 aligns across 8 bases. Trimming cost V 4 bases and J 5 bases; bases outside gene matches: 11. CDR3 length: 15 residues. Germline CDR1 SGHRS, CDR2 YFSETQ. CDR3 in DNA: TGCGCCAGCAGCCCGGGGAGCGGGAGTCAAAACGAGCAGTACTTC. Protein product: CASSPGSGSQNEQYF.

The V gene is TRBV13, the J gene TRBJ2-2; 8 bases are shared with TRBD2. The CDR3 contains 16 residues. Germline V gene lookup returns CDR1 PRHDT and CDR2 FYEKMQ (reference sequence). With 0 bases clipped from V and 5 bases from J, the junction kept 5 bases outside the gene matches. In nucleotides, the CDR3 is TGTGCCAGCAGCTTAGGACTAGCGGTTAGTACCGGGGAGCTGTTTTTT. Protein: CASSLGLAVSTGELFF.

The rearrangement joins TRBV5-1 to TRBJ2-7; possible D gene TRBD2, 6 bases. This CDR3 has 13 amino acids. V was clipped by 8 bases and J by 1 base, with 13 bases between them. CDR1 is SGHRS, CDR2 YFSETQ, per germline. The CDR3 region has the DNA TGCGCCAGTGGGACTGCCCCTTCCTACGAGCAGTACTTC. This sequence encodes CASGTAPSYEQYF.

The chain links TRBV11-2 to TRBJ2-2; TRBD1 is a possible D gene (5 bases). This CDR3 contains 15 residues. Trimming took off 0 bases at V and 6 bases at J, with 11 bases between the two ends. The germline CDR1 and CDR2 sequences are SGHAT and FQNNGV. CDR3 DNA sequence: TGTGCCAGCAGCTTAGAGGCCAGGGATTCCGGGGAGCTGTTTTTT. This gives the protein CASSLEARDSGELFF.

The J gene is TRBJ2-1, the V gene TRBV9, with a tentative D call TRBD2 (5 bases). Germline V CDR1 and CDR2: SGDLS, YYNGEE. The CDR3 runs 12 residues. Trimming stripped 2 bases from V and 6 bases from J, with 6 bases between. Here the CDR3 reads CASSVTSNEQFF. The CDR3 bases are TGTGCCAGCAGCGTCACTAGCAATGAGCAGTTCTTC.

The chain links TRBV28 to TRBJ1-1; D is undetermined. V lost 6 bases, J lost 2 bases, and 13 bases lay in between. Germline V gene data show CDR1 as MDHEN and CDR2 as SYDVKM. CDR3 length: 14 residues. The CDR3 region has the DNA TGTGCCAGCAGGCCCTCGCGGGGAAACACTGAAGCTTTCTTT. The encoded protein is CASRPSRGNTEAFF.

This chain joins TRBV29-1 and TRBJ2-3, with 12 positions matching TRBD2. Germline loops: CDR1 SQVTM, CDR2 ANQGSEA. V shed 4 bases and J 5 bases; nucleotides not matched to a gene: 7. The CDR3 runs 15 residues. CDR3 nucleotides: TGCAGCGTTGGGCTAGCGGGAGGGTGGCAAGATACGCAGTATTTT. Protein: CSVGLAGGWQDTQYF.

The chain employs TRBV7-6 and TRBJ2-3; no clear D gene. This CDR3 has 15 residues. Germline CDR1 and CDR2: SGHVS and FNYEAQ. The ends were cut back, 1 base at V and 2 bases at J, with 10 bases in the middle. The CDR3 protein is CASSLGDWITDTQYF. The CDR3 coding sequence is TGTGCCAGCAGCTTAGGCGACTGGATCACAGATACGCAGTATTTT.

The V and J genes are TRBV7-9 and TRBJ1-1, with 8 bases lining up with TRBD1. V dropped 0 bases and J dropped 7; count of bases not matched to a gene: 4. Germline V CDR1 and CDR2: SEHNR, FQNEAQ (reference sequence). The CDR3 is 14 amino acids. CDR3: CASSLAQGAGEAFF. CDR3 nucleotide sequence: TGTGCCAGCAGCTTAGCGCAGGGGGCTGGTGAAGCTTTCTTT.